This T cell receptor (beta chain) was found in a study of T cells in Graves' hyperthyroidism and ophthalmopathy. The CDR3 is 15 amino acids. Losses at the gene ends were 5 bases for V and 5 bases for J; bases not matched to a gene: 8. Germline assignment: CDR1 ENHRY and CDR2 SYGVKD. Amplified TCR beta CDR3 regions came from RNA transcripts. With the HTBI primer set, the TCR CDR3 went through a first round of RT-PCR. TCRdb redid the calling of the multiplex PCR reads with MiXCR, one entry per CDR3 protein. The sample records hundreds of thousands of distinct CDR3 sequences, 46% being singletons. Material for sequencing was peripheral blood or thyroid tissue (not recorded which). This TCR derives from a young woman with Graves' hyperthyroidism. V usage is TRBV10-3 and J usage is TRBJ1-1, with TRBD1 matching 10 bases. The CDR3 nucleotides read TGTGCCATCAGTCTCGGGACAGGGGATGGGACTGAAGCTTTCTTT. Translation gives CAISLGTGDGTEAFF.